The clone carrying this TCR beta chain has ten or more counts. Its antigen is as yet unknown. Germline V CDR1 and CDR2: MDHEN, SYDVKM. V was cut by 7 bases and J by 4 bases, with 14 bases left in between. The CDR3 covers 14 residues. The data were obtained in a study of regulatory T cells in long-lasting Graves disease. Both iRepertoire HTBI primers and Arm-PCR of CDR3 regions were used to build the TCR beta libraries. One entry per CDR3 protein, called by TCRdb with MiXCR from the multiplex PCR reads. The sample has 550,000 or so distinct CDR3 sequences, 12% seen once. Noted time point: newly diagnosed GD, antithyroid drugs for less than 3 months. From PBMCs, RNA was extracted and then used to make the TCR library. Overall study findings and caveats: TCR diversity in persistent Graves' patients was below that of newly diagnosed ones.

These data were also reused for a study on T cells in Graves' hyperthyroidism and ophthalmopathy. That work contributes: TCR CDR3 underwent first-round RT-PCR with the HTBI primer set.

The sample consisted of peripheral blood mononuclear cells (PBMCs), taken at new diagnosis, from a patient treated with antithyroid drugs. The sequence derives from a woman aged 25 to 39 with Graves disease. The V call is TRBV28, the J call TRBJ2-1; D gene ambiguous. The CDR3 DNA follows: TGTGCCAGCACCCTTCAGGCAGTATACAATGAGCAGTTCTTC. This translates into CASTLQAVYNEQFF.